Following are 17 T cell receptor beta chains from one sample sequenced in a study of identical twins. TCRdb analysed the 5' RACE reads with MiXCR anew, one entry per CDR3 protein. The table lists approximately 140,000 distinct CDR3 sequences, around 3.4% of them singletons. Material for sequencing was memory T cells sorted from blood. Source of these receptors: a man aged 18 to 29 in good health.

At least ten counts were recorded for this clonotype. V is TRBV27 and J is TRBJ2-3, with D perhaps TRBD2 (7 bases). Germline V gene lookup returns CDR1 MNHEY and CDR2 SMNVEV (reference sequence). V was clipped by 3 bases and J by 6 bases, with 13 bases between them. The CDR3 covers 14 residues. The CDR3 DNA reads TGTGCCAGCAGTTTTCGGGGGGCGGGGGATACGCAGTATTTT. It yields the protein CASSFRGAGDTQYF.

This clonotype was observed at least ten times. The chain combines TRBV7-2 with TRBJ2-1; 8 nucleotides line up with TRBD2. Germline lookup yields CDR1 SGHTA and CDR2 FQGNSA. Losses at the gene ends were 1 base for V and 9 bases for J; bases not matched to a gene: 11. The CDR3 length is 16 residues. The CDR3 region is CASSLDVPGRAPEQFF. For the CDR3, the DNA is TGTGCCAGCAGCTTAGACGTTCCCGGGAGGGCCCCTGAGCAGTTCTTC.

This clonotype occurred many times. The rearrangement links TRBV11-2 to TRBJ2-5; 11 bases align to TRBD1. With V trimmed by 5 bases and J by 0 bases, 5 bases remained unmatched. The CDR3 extends over 16 amino acids. Looked up from germline, CDR1 is SGHAT and CDR2 is FQNNGV. This CDR3 is CASSRGQGAHQETQYF. CDR3 DNA: TGTGCCAGCAGCCGTGGACAGGGGGCTCACCAAGAGACCCAGTACTTC.

This clonotype was seen ten or more times. The V gene is TRBV12-3 or TRBV12-4, the J gene TRBJ2-7; D remains ambiguous. V was trimmed by 7 bases and J by 4 bases, leaving 14 bases between them. The CDR3 has 13 residues. The CDR3 sequence: CASISMRSYEQYV. The CDR3 region has the DNA TGTGCCAGCATTTCTATGCGGTCTTACGAGCAGTACGTC.

This clonotype showed up many times. CDR3: CATSRKGIFGDYEQYV. The CDR3 coding sequence is TGTGCCACCAGTCGCAAAGGGATTTTCGGAGATTACGAGCAGTACGTC. The chain has TRBV24-1 and TRBJ2-7; D uncertain. The germline CDR1 and CDR2 sequences are KGHDR and SFDVKD. V was shortened by 6 bases and J by 4 bases, with 21 bases between the two germline ends. The CDR3 contains 16 residues.

A few counts support this clonotype. The chain couples TRBV30 to TRBJ1-5; a possible D gene is TRBD1 (6 bases). The V end lost 3 bases, the J end lost 3 bases, and 12 bases lay between the germline ends. The CDR3 covers 14 residues. Germline loops: CDR1 GTSNPN, CDR2 SVGIG (reference sequence). In nucleotides, the CDR3 is TGTGCCTGGAGATGGACAGCCAACAATCAGCCCCAGCATTTT. Residues: CAWRWTANNQPQHF.

This clonotype has at least ten counts. V is TRBV6-2 or TRBV6-3 and J is TRBJ1-2; D ambiguous. V was cut by 6 bases and J by 6 bases, with 14 bases left in between. This CDR3 comprises 13 residues. Germline V gene data show CDR1 as MNHEY and CDR2 as SVGEGT. Here the CDR3 reads CASSQRRPNGYTF. CDR3 sequence (DNA): TGTGCCAGCAGCCAGCGAAGACCAAATGGCTACACCTTC.

This clonotype was observed at least ten times. This chain uses TRBV29-1 with TRBJ2-1; D unresolved. The CDR3 contains 11 residues. Looked up from germline, CDR1 is SQVTM and CDR2 is ANQGSEA. Trimming pared 5 bases from V and 6 bases from J, leaving 8 bases between. The CDR3 protein is CSVPIPNEQFF. For the CDR3, the DNA is TGCAGCGTTCCAATCCCCAATGAGCAGTTCTTC.

This clonotype was seen many times. This chain uses TRBV7-2 with TRBJ2-3; D gene uncertain. This CDR3 spans 15 amino acids. Germline V gives CDR1 SGHTA, CDR2 FQGNSA. Deletions cut 1 base from V and 1 base from J, with 9 bases between. The CDR3 here is CASSLVGLRTDTQYF. The DNA of the CDR3 is TGTGCCAGCAGCTTAGTGGGCCTACGCACAGATACGCAGTATTTT.

This clonotype was seen only a few times. This chain links TRBV24-1 with TRBJ2-2, with a weak D call TRBD1 (6 bases). The CDR3 is 17 residues long. Germline CDR1 reads KGHDR; CDR2 reads SFDVKD. V lost 6 bases and J lost 2, with 18 bases in between. CDR3 nucleotide sequence: TGTGCCACCAGTTTAACAGGGTGGGACCAAAACACCGGGGAGCTGTTTTTT. Protein sequence: CATSLTGWDQNTGELFF.

There are many counts of this clonotype. The chain couples TRBV6-5 to TRBJ2-7; weak D call: TRBD1 (6 bases). The CDR3 loop spans 12 amino acids. In germline, CDR1 is MNHEY, CDR2 SVGAGI. The V end was cut by 6 bases, the J end by 12 bases, with 18 bases between. This CDR3 reads CASSPPQGRAYF. The CDR3 bases are TGTGCCAGCAGCCCCCCACAGGGTAGGGCGTACTTC.

This clonotype was detected ten times or more. The J gene is TRBJ2-1, the V gene TRBV20-1; D gene unclear. Germline-derived CDR1 and CDR2 are DFQATT and SNEGSKA (reference sequence). The CDR3 loop spans 14 amino acids. Trimming shortened V by 3 bases and J by 0 bases, and 9 bases separated the two germline ends. This chain's CDR3 is CSARFRTSYNEQFF. The CDR3 DNA reads as TGCAGTGCTAGGTTCCGGACCTCCTACAATGAGCAGTTCTTC.

The chain is built from TRBV7-9 and TRBJ2-3; 7 nucleotides align to TRBD2. This CDR3 comprises 14 residues. Germline trimming cut 11 bases from V and 5 bases from J; bases unmatched to any gene: 13. Germline lookup yields CDR1 SEHNR and CDR2 FQNEAQ (reference sequence). The CDR3: CAVTGGRGGDTQYF. DNA for the CDR3: TGTGCCGTTACTGGCGGGAGAGGTGGAGATACGCAGTATTTT.

In its sample, this clonotype was seen many times. The rearrangement links TRBV2 to TRBJ2-1, with D perhaps matching TRBD1 or TRBD2 (5 bases each). The germline V gene has CDR1 SNHLY and CDR2 FYNNEI. Trimming pared 6 bases from V and 5 bases from J, leaving 20 bases between. The CDR3 covers 16 residues. The CDR3 DNA reads as TGTGCCAGCAGGGACAAGCCTCGGCCCGGGGACAATGAGCAGTTCTTC. As protein: CASRDKPRPGDNEQFF.

In its sample, this clonotype was seen many times. The chain combines TRBV5-6 with TRBJ2-7; D is unclear. The CDR3 runs to 13 residues. Trimming took 1 base from V and 3 from J, leaving 8 bases between them. Germline CDR1 SGHDT, CDR2 YYEEEE. CDR3: CASSLTDNYEQYV. DNA of the CDR3: TGTGCCAGCAGCTTGACAGATAACTACGAGCAGTACGTC.

In this sample, this clonotype turned up many times. The chain employs TRBV27 and TRBJ2-2, with 12 bases matching TRBD1. J lost 5 bases, V lost 7 bases, and 8 bases had no gene match. CDR1 and CDR2 from the germline V gene are MNHEY and SMNVEV (reference sequence). The CDR3 covers 16 residues. This CDR3 reads CASMFGTGGGTGELFF. Here the CDR3 DNA reads TGTGCCAGCATGTTTGGGACAGGGGGCGGTACCGGGGAGCTGTTTTTT.

In this sample, this clonotype turned up many times. This chain connects TRBV3-1 to TRBJ2-1; D is possibly TRBD2 (5 bases). Germline V gene lookup returns CDR1 LGHDT and CDR2 YNNKEL (reference sequence). This CDR3 region has 12 residues. V gave up 1 base and J gave up 10 bases, with 8 bases separating them. The CDR3 region is CASSQVEAEQFF. The CDR3 DNA is TGTGCCAGCAGCCAAGTGGAGGCCGAGCAGTTCTTC.